The entry below describes one T cell receptor (beta chain). The CDR3 loop spans 13 amino acids. Germline assignment: CDR1 WSHSY and CDR2 SAAADI. Trimming took 6 bases from V and 2 from J, leaving 10 bases between them. The sample originates from a study of T cell responses to AZD1222 COVID-19 vaccine. Profiled with immunoSEQ multiplex PCR; TCRdb holds only in-frame clones, not every one. The profile shows approximately 160,000 clones, approximately 90% of them singletons. The rearrangement links TRBV10-2 to TRBJ2-5; D is unresolved. This receptor was obtained from an adult in good health. The input for sequencing was peripheral blood, taken on day 0 of AZD1222 vaccination. CDR3 loop: CASRGPPQETQYF. The DNA for the CDR3 is TGCGCCAGCAGGGGCCCACCACAAGAGACCCAGTACTTC.